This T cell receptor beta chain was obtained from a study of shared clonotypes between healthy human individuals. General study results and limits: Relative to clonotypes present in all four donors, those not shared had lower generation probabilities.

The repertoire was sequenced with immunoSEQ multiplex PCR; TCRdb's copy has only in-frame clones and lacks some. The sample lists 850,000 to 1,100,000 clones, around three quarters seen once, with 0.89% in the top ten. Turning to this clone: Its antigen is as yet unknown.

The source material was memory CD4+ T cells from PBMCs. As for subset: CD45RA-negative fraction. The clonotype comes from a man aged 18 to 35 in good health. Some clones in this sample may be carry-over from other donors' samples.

Here the CDR3 DNA reads TGCGCCAGCAGCCAGATGGCTAGCGGGAGGGCCGGCTACGAGCAGTACTTC. Protein: CASSQMASGRAGYEQYF. The rearrangement joins TRBV4-1 to TRBJ2-7; the match to TRBD2 covers 12 bases. The CDR3 extends over 17 amino acids. V shed 3 bases, J shed 3 bases, and the junction held 9 bases outside the gene matches. Per germline, CDR1 MGHRA and CDR2 YSYEKL.